A selection of T cell receptor beta chains follows, all from one sample in a study of human T cells and chemical hapten exposure. MiXCR was run by TCRdb on the RACE reads, yielding one entry per CDR3 protein. Of tens of thousands of distinct CDR3 sequences listed, approximately 10% were seen once; the top ten hold more than 9%. Sequences were derived from whole blood, sampled in connection with sensitization to the hapten diphenylcyclopropenone (DPC). All receptors derive from a woman aged 25 to 39 with alopecia areata. Some clones in this sample may be carry-over from other donors' samples. CDR3s include the opening cysteine and the closing phenylalanine or tryptophan. D genes are given only for firm matches. The size entry is marked missing in some rows and otherwise reads once, few, many or a size class.

D gene: -; J gene: TRBJ1-2; clone size: many; V gene: TRBV14; CDR3 protein: CASSPGPNYGYTF; CDR3 DNA: TGTGCCAGCAGCCCAGGACCTAACTATGGCTACACCTTC
D gene: TRBD2; J gene: TRBJ2-3; clone size: -; V gene: TRBV4-3; CDR3 protein: CASSQDRPSGADTQYF; CDR3 DNA: TGCGCCAGCAGCCAAGATCGGCCTAGCGGTGCGGATACGCAGTATTTT
D gene: TRBD1; J gene: TRBJ1-1; clone size: -; V gene: TRBV5-1; CDR3 protein: CASSLGDSRNTEAFF; CDR3 DNA: TGCGCCAGCAGCTTGGGGGACAGCAGGAACACTGAAGCTTTCTTT
D gene: -; J gene: TRBJ2-2; clone size: -; V gene: TRBV3-1; CDR3 protein: CASSQGPRELFF; CDR3 DNA: TGTGCCAGCAGCCAGGGACCTCGGGAGCTGTTTTTT
D gene: TRBD1; J gene: TRBJ2-3; clone size: -; V gene: TRBV5-1; CDR3 protein: CASSLAGQGGTDTQYF; CDR3 DNA: TGCGCCAGCAGCTTGGCAGGACAGGGGGGGACAGATACGCAGTATTTT
D gene: -; J gene: TRBJ2-3; clone size: few; V gene: TRBV7-9; CDR3 protein: CASSLALGATDTQYF; CDR3 DNA: TGTGCCAGCAGCTTAGCGCTAGGTGCTACAGATACGCAGTATTTT
D gene: TRBD1; J gene: TRBJ1-5; clone size: -; V gene: TRBV5-6; CDR3 protein: CASSWGQGGQPQHF; CDR3 DNA: TGTGCCAGCAGCTGGGGACAGGGGGGGCAGCCCCAGCATTTT
D gene: -; J gene: TRBJ2-1; clone size: few; V gene: TRBV4-2; CDR3 protein: CASSQDRDEQFF; CDR3 DNA: TGTGCCAGCAGCCAAGATCGGGATGAGCAGTTCTTC
D gene: -; J gene: TRBJ2-5; clone size: -; V gene: TRBV3-1; CDR3 protein: CASSQVTPGQETQYF; CDR3 DNA: TGTGCCAGCAGCCAAGTCACACCGGGGCAAGAGACCCAGTACTTC
D gene: TRBD1; J gene: TRBJ1-5; clone size: -; V gene: TRBV12-3/TRBV12-4; CDR3 protein: CASRPGTGVNQPQHF; CDR3 DNA: TGTGCCAGCAGGCCCGGGACAGGGGTCAATCAGCCCCAGCATTTT